Listed here are 11 T cell receptor beta chains from one sample, sequenced in a study of blood T cell repertoires in COVID-19. Measured with immunoSEQ multiplex PCR; TCRdb has only the in-frame clones, and not every one. There are approximately 160,000 clones in the sample; roughly 80% occur only once, and 7% to 10% lies in the top ten. Material for sequencing was peripheral blood. These receptors all stem from a man between 60 and 70 years old with acute or convalescent COVID-19.

The V call is TRBV6-2 or TRBV6-3, the J call TRBJ2-5; D perhaps matches TRBD1 (5 bases). With 3 bases removed from V and 4 bases from J, the gap between germline ends came to 15 bases. This CDR3 is 15 amino acids long. Germline assignment: CDR1 MNHEY and CDR2 SVGEGT. The chain's CDR3 is CASSYDSWSSETQYF. CDR3 sequence (DNA): TGTGCCAGCAGTTATGACAGCTGGTCATCAGAGACCCAGTACTTC.

The genes are TRBV9 and TRBJ2-3, with D maybe TRBD1 (5 bases). The CDR3 consists of 13 residues. Trimming pared 7 bases from V and 6 bases from J, leaving 15 bases between. CDR1 and CDR2 from the germline V gene are SGDLS and YYNGEE. DNA for the CDR3: TGTGCCAGCGCCCAGGGTGGTTTCGATACGCAGTATTTT. Its translation is CASAQGGFDTQYF.

The J gene is TRBJ2-2, the V gene TRBV5-1; 14 nucleotides align to TRBD2. Germline assignment: CDR1 SGHRS and CDR2 YFSETQ. CDR3 length equals 17 residues. The V gene end was trimmed by 3 bases and the J gene end by 9 bases; junction bases not matched to a gene: 10. The CDR3 bases are TGCGCCAGCAGCTCCCTGACTAGCGGGGGGGATCACCGGGAGCTGTTTTTT. Residues: CASSSLTSGGDHRELFF.

The J gene is TRBJ1-3, the V gene TRBV7-8; D gene uncertain. This CDR3 spans 14 amino acids. The V and J ends lost 4 bases and 0 bases respectively, with 7 bases between them. Germline V gene data show CDR1 as SGHVS and CDR2 as FQNEAQ. This chain's CDR3 is CASSYGGSGNTIYF. In DNA, the CDR3 is TGTGCCAGCAGCTACGGCGGCTCTGGAAACACCATATATTTT.

This clone was seen a handful of times. The V call is TRBV28, the J call TRBJ1-1; 7 positions match TRBD1. V dropped 2 bases and J dropped 5; count of bases not matched to a gene: 5. Germline V gene lookup returns CDR1 MDHEN and CDR2 SYDVKM. This CDR3 has 14 amino acids. The CDR3 nucleotides read TGTGCCAGCAGTTTAAGAGGGGGCGGAACTGAAGCTTTCTTT. Residues: CASSLRGGGTEAFF.

V usage is TRBV5-5 and J usage is TRBJ1-2; the D gene is possibly TRBD1 (6 bases). Trimming removed 3 bases at V and 2 bases at J, with 8 bases between. Germline V gene data show CDR1 as SGHKS and CDR2 as YYEKEE (reference sequence). The CDR3 covers 13 residues. Here the CDR3 reads CASSSGQNYGYTF. In nucleotides, the CDR3 is TGTGCCAGCAGCTCCGGACAGAACTATGGCTACACCTTC.

The rearrangement joins TRBV12-3 or TRBV12-4 to TRBJ2-7; 9 nucleotides match TRBD1. J gave up 3 bases and V 6 bases, and 3 bases lay outside the gene matches. The CDR3 has 13 amino acids. The CDR3 loop is CASRPGQGYEQYF. CDR3 DNA sequence: TGTGCCAGCAGGCCGGGACAGGGCTACGAGCAGTACTTC.

This clone has just one count. The V call is TRBV7-2, the J call TRBJ1-1, with TRBD1 identical over 10 bases. The trim removed 4 bases at V and 11 bases at J, leaving 13 bases unmatched. The CDR3 contains 15 residues. CDR1 is SGHTA and CDR2 is FQGNSA in the germline V gene. The CDR3 DNA is TGTGCCAGCAGCTCCCCGACAGGGGGCTTGCAGTGGGCTTTCTTT. It specifies CASSSPTGGLQWAFF.

The chain couples TRBV5-6 to TRBJ2-1; 9 nucleotides match TRBD2. This CDR3 is built from 16 residues. CDR1 is SGHDT and CDR2 is YYEEEE in the germline V gene. The V segment lost 4 bases and the J segment 6 bases; nucleotides outside the gene matches: 11. The CDR3 region has the DNA TGTGCCAGCAGCCCCGCGGGGGGGTACGGGGGCAATGAGCAGTTCTTC. It codes for CASSPAGGYGGNEQFF.

V and J are TRBV19 and TRBJ1-4, with D unclear. The CDR3 runs to 15 residues. The V gene lost 5 bases and the J gene lost 5 bases, with 15 bases spanning the gap. The germline CDR1 and CDR2 sequences are LNHDA and SQIVND (reference sequence). The CDR3 region has the DNA TGTGCCAGTAGTTGGCAGACGACGGGGAATGAAAAACTGTTTTTT. It codes for CASSWQTTGNEKLFF.

This clone has only one observation. J is TRBJ1-5 and V is TRBV27, with D possibly being TRBD1 (6 bases). Germline assignment: CDR1 MNHEY and CDR2 SMNVEV (reference sequence). The V and J ends lost 2 bases and 7 bases respectively, with 21 bases between them. CDR3 length: 17 amino acids. CDR3 nucleotide sequence: TGTGCCAGCAGTTTAGGGGGTGGTGGGGCAGGGGCCCAGCCCCAGCATTTT. Translating gives CASSLGGGGAGAQPQHF.